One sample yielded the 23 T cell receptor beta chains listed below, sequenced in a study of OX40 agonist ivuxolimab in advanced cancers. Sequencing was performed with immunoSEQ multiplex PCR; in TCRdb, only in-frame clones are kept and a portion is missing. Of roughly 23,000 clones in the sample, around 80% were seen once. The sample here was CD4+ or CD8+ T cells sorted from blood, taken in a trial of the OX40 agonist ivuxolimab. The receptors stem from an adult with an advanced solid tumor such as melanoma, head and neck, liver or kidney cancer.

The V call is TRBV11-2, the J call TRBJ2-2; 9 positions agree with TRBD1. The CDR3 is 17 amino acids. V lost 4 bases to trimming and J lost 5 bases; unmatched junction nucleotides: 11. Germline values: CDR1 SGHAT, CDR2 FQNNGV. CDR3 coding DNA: TGTGCCAGCAGCTCTCCCGGGACAGGGACGAGGACCGGGGAGCTGTTTTTT. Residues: CASSSPGTGTRTGELFF.

The CDR3 DNA follows: TGCGCCAGCAGCCAAGATCCGGGAGCTAACTATGGCTACACCTTC. Protein: CASSQDPGANYGYTF. The chain has TRBV4-1 and TRBJ1-2; D is unclear. This CDR3 region has 15 residues. From germline, CDR1 is MGHRA and CDR2 YSYEKL. Trimming took off 0 bases at V and 0 bases at J, with 8 bases between the two ends.

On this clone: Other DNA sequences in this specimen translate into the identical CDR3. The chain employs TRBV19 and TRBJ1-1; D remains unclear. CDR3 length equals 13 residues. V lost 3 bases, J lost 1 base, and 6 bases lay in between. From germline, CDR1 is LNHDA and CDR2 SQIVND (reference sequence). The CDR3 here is CASSINANTEAFF. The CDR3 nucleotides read TGTGCCAGTAGTATCAATGCGAACACTGAAGCTTTCTTT.

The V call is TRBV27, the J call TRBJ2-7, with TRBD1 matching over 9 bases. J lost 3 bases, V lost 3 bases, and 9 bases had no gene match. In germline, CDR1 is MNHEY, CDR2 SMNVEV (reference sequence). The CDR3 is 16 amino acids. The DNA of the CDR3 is TGTGCCAGCAGTTTCTCCGGGACAGGGAGTTTCTACGAGCAGTACTTC. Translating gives CASSFSGTGSFYEQYF.

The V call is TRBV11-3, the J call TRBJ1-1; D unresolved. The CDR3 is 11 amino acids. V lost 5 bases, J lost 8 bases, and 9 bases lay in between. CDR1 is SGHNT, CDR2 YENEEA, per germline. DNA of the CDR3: TGTGCCAGCAGCCAACAGCCCGAAGCTTTCTTT. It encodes CASSQQPEAFF.

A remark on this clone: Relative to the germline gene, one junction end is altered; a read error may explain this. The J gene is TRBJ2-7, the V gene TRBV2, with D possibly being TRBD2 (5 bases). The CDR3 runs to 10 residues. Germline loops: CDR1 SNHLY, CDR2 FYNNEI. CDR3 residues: CGSGTYEQYF. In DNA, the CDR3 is TGTGGCAGCGGAACCTACGAGCAGTACTTC.

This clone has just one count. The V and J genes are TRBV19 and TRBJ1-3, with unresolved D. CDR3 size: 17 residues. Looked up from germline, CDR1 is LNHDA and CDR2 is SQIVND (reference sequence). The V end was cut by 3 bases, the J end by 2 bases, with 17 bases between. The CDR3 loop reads CASSMRLWAETGNTIYF. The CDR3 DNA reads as TGTGCCAGTAGTATGCGGCTGTGGGCAGAGACTGGAAACACCATATATTTT.

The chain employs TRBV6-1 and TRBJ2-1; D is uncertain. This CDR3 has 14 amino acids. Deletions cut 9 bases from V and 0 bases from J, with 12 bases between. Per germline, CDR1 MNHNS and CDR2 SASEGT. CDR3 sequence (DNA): TGTGCCAGTTCTTGGGAACCCTCCTACAATGAGCAGTTCTTC. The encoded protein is CASSWEPSYNEQFF.

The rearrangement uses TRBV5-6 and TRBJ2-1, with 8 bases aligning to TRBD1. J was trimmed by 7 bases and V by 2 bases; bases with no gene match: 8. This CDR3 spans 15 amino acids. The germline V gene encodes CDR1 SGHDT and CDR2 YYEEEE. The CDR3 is CASSFGTGQGNEQFF. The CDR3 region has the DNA TGTGCCAGCAGCTTCGGGACAGGCCAAGGTAATGAGCAGTTCTTC.

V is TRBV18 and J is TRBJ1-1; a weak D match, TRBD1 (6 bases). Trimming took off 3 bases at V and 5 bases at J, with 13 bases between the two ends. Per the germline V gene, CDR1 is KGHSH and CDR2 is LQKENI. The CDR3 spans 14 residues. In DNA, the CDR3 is TGTGCCAGCTCACCCCAGGGGTCGAGGACTGAAGCTTTCTTT. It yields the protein CASSPQGSRTEAFF.

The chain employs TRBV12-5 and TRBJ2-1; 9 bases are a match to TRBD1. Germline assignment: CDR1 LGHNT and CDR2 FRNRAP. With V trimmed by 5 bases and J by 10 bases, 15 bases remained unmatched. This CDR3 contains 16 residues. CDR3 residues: CASGPPGQGIFREQFF. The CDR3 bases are TGTGCTAGTGGTCCCCCGGGACAGGGCATTTTCAGGGAGCAGTTCTTC.

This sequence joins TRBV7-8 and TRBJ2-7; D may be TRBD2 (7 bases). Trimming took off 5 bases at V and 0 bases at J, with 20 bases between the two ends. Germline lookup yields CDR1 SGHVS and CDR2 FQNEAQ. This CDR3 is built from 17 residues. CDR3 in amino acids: CASSNSGGYRSSYEQYF. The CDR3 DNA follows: TGTGCCAGCAGCAATTCGGGGGGCTACAGGAGCTCCTACGAGCAGTACTTC.

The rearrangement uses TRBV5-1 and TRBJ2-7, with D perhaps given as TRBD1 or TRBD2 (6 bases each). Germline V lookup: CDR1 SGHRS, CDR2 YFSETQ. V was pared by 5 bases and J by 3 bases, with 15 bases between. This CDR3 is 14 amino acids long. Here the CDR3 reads CASSSMGGFYEQYF. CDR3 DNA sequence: TGCGCCAGCAGTTCCATGGGGGGCTTCTACGAGCAGTACTTC.

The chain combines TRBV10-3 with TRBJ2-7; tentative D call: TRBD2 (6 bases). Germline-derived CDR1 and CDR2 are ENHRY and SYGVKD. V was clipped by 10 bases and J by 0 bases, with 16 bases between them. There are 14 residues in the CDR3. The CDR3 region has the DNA TGTGCCACCTCCCCGCGGACTAACTCCTACGAGCAGTACTTC. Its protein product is CATSPRTNSYEQYF.

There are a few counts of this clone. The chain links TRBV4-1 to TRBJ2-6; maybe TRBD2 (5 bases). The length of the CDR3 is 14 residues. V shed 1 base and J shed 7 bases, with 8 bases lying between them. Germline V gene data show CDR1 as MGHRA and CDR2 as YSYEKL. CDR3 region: CASSQAGVANVLTF. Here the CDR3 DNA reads TGCGCCAGCAGCCAAGCCGGGGTAGCCAACGTCCTGACTTTC.

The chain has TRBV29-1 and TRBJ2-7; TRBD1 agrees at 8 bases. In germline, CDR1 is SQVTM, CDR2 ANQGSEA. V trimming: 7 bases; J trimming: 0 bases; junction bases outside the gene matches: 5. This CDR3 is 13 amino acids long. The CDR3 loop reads CSGSRGPSYEQYF. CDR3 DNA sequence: TGCAGCGGAAGCAGGGGGCCCTCCTACGAGCAGTACTTC.

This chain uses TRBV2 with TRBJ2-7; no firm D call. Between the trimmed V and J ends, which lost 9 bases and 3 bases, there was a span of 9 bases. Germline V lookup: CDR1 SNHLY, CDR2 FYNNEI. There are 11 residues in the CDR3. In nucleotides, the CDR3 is TGTGCCAGTACGTCTTACTACGAGCAGTACTTC. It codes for CASTSYYEQYF.

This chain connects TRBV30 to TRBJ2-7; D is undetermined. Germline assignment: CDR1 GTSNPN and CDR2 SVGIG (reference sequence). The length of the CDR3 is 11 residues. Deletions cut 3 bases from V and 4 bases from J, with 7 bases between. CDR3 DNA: TGTGCCTGGAGCAGGAGTTACGAGCAGTACTTC. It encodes CAWSRSYEQYF.

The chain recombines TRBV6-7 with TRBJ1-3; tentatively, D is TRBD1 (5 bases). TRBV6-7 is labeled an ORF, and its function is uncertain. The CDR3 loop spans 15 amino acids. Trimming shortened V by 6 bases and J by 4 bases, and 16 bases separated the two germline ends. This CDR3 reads CASSRRDFGGNTIYF. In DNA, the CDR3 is TGTGCCAGCAGCCGCAGGGATTTCGGAGGAAACACCATATATTTT.

CDR3 residues: CASSETSGILAKNIQYF. In DNA form, the CDR3 reads TGCGCCAGCAGTGAGACTAGCGGGATCCTAGCCAAAAACATTCAGTACTTC. The J gene is TRBJ2-4, the V gene TRBV10-2; 10 bases align to TRBD2. Germline CDR1 and CDR2: WSHSY and SAAADI. V gave up 2 bases and J gave up 0 bases; unmatched junction bases: 4. The length of the CDR3 is 17 residues.

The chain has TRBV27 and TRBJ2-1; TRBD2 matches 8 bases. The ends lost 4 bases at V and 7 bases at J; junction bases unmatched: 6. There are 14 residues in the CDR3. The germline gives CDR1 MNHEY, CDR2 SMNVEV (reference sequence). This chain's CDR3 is CASSSAGVGNEQFF. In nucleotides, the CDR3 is TGTGCCAGCAGTTCAGCGGGAGTCGGGAATGAGCAGTTCTTC.

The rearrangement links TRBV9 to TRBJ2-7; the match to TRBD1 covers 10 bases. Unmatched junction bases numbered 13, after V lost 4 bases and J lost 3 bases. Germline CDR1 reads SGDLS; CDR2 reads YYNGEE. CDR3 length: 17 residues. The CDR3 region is CASSPEKTGGQLYEQYF. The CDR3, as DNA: TGTGCCAGCAGCCCCGAGAAGACAGGGGGCCAACTCTACGAGCAGTACTTC.

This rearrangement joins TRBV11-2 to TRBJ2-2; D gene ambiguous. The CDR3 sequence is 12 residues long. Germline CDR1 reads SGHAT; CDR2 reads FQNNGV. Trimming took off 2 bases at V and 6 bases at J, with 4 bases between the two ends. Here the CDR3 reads CASSLKSGELFF. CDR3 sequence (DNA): TGTGCCAGCAGCTTAAAGTCCGGGGAGCTGTTTTTT.